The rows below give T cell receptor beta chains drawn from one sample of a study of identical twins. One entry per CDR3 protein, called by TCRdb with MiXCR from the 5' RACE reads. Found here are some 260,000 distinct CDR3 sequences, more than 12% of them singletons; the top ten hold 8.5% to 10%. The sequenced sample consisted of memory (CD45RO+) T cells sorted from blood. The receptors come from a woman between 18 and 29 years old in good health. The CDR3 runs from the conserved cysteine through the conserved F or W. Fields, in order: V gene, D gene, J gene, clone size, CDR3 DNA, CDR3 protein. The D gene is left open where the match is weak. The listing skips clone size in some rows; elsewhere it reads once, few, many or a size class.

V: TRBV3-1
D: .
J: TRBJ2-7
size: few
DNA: TGTGCCAGCAGCCCCTATGGACAGGAGCAGTACTTC
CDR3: CASSPYGQEQYF

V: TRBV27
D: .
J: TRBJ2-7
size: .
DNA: TGTGCCAGCAGTCCCTTACCGGACTCCTTACACGGCAACGAGCAGTACTTC
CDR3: CASSPLPDSLHGNEQYF

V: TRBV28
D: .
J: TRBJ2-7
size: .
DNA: TGTGCCAGCACGGGCCAGACCATATACGAGCAGTACTTC
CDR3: CASTGQTIYEQYF

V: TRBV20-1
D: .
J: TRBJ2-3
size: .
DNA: TGCAGTGCCAGGGGCCGGACAATAGATACGCAGTATTTT
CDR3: CSARGRTIDTQYF

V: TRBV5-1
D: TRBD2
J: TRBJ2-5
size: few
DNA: TGCGCCAGCAGCTTGAGTCTAGCGGGGAGCTTCCAAGAGACCCAGTACTTC
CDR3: CASSLSLAGSFQETQYF

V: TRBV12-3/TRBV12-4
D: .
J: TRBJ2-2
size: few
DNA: TGTGCCAGCGGTTCAGGGGAGAGCGGGCGGGGGGAGCTGTTTTTT
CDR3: CASGSGESGRGELFF

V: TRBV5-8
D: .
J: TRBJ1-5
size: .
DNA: TGTGCCAGCAGCTTTGAGGGGGTCGTAAATCAGCCCCAGCATTTT
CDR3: CASSFEGVVNQPQHF

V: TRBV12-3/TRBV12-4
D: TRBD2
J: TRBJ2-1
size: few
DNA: TGTGCCAGCAGGACGAGCGGGGGGGCACTAAACGAGCAGTTCTTC
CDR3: CASRTSGGALNEQFF

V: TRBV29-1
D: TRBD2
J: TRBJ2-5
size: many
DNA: TGCAGCGTGGGGACTAGCGAAAAGACCCAGTACTTC
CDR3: CSVGTSEKTQYF

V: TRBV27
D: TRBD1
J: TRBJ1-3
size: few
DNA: TGTGCCAGCAGTTTCTCGGGACAGGCAGCCTCTGGAAACACCATATATTTT
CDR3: CASSFSGQAASGNTIYF

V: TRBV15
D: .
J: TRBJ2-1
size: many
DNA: TGTGCCACCAGCAGAGATCTAACAGCCGGCTACAATGAGCAGTTCTTC
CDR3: CATSRDLTAGYNEQFF

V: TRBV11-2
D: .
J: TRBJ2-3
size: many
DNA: TGTGCCAGCAGCCCGGGACTGAGCACAGATACGCAGTATTTT
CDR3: CASSPGLSTDTQYF

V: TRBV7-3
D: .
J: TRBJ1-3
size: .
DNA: TGTGCCAGCAGCCCGAGACCGGGCCCGAGCTCTGGAAACACCATATATTTT
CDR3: CASSPRPGPSSGNTIYF

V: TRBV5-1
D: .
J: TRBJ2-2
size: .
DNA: TGCGCCAGCAGCTCGACAGCGAACACCGGGGAGCTGTTTTTT
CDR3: CASSSTANTGELFF

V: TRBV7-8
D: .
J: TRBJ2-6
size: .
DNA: TGTGCCAGCAGCTTCACTACTTCTGCCGGGGCCAACGTCCTGACTTTC
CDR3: CASSFTTSAGANVLTF

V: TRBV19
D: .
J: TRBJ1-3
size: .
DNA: TGTGCCAGTAAATCAGCTGGAAACACCATATATTTT
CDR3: CASKSAGNTIYF

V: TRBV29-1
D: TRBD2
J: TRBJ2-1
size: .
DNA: TGCAGCGTCGCCGCTCGACTAGCGGGGGGACAGTTCTTC
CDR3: CSVAARLAGGQFF

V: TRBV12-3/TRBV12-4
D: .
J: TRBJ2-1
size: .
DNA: TGTGCCAGCAGCCCCCGGGACTCTAACTACAATGAGCAGTTCTTC
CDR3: CASSPRDSNYNEQFF

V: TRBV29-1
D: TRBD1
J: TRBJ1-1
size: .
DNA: TGCAGCTCCTCGGGACAGTTGAACACTGAAGCTTTCTTT
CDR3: CSSSGQLNTEAFF

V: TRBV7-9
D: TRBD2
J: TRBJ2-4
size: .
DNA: TGTGCCAGCAGCCCGACTAGCGGCTTGGCCAAAAACATTCAGTACTTC
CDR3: CASSPTSGLAKNIQYF

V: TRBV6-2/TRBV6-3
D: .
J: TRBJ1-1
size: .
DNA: TGTGCCAGCAGTAGCGAAGCGTCTGGGAACACTGAAGCTTTCTTT
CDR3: CASSSEASGNTEAFF

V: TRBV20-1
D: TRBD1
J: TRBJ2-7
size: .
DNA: TGCAGTGCTAGAGATAGTCGACAGGGGGACTCCTACGAGCAGTACTTC
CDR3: CSARDSRQGDSYEQYF

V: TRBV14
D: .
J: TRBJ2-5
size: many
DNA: TGTGCCAGCAGCCTCATGTACCAAGAGACCCAGTACTTC
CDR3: CASSLMYQETQYF

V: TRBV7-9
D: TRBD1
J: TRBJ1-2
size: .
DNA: TGTGCCAGCAGCTTAGCGCGGGGGACAGGGGATGGCTACACCTTC
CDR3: CASSLARGTGDGYTF

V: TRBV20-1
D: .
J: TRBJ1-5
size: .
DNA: TGCAGTGCTAGACCGGGGAGTGGTAGCAATCAGCCCCAGCATTTT
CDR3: CSARPGSGSNQPQHF

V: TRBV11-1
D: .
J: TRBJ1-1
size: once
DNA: TGTGCCAGCAGCCACCGCGGGGAAGCTTTCTTT
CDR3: CASSHRGEAFF

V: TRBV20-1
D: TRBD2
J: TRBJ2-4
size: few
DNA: TGCAGTGCGCAACTAGCGGGAGGACCCGGGAGGGCCAAAAACATTCAGTACTTC
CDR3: CSAQLAGGPGRAKNIQYF

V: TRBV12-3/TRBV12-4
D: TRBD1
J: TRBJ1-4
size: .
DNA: TGTGCTAGCAGGGTAGGACAGGGGAGGGAAAAACTGTTTTTT
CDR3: CASRVGQGREKLFF

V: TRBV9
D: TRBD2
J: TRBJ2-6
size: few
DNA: TGTGCCAGCAGCGTAGCTCAGGCGGGGGGGAGCTCTGGGGCCAACGTCCTGACTTTC
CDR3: CASSVAQAGGSSGANVLTF

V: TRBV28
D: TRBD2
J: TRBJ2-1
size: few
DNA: TGTGCCAGCGGGCTCGGGGGGGCTTACAATGAGCAGTTCTTC
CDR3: CASGLGGAYNEQFF

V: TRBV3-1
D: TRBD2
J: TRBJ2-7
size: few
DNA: TGTGCCAGCGGCCGCCGGGGCGGGAGATTAGTCGACGAGCAGTACTTC
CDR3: CASGRRGGRLVDEQYF

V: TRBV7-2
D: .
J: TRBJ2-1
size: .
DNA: TGTGCCAGCAGCTCCGTAGCGGTATCCTACAATGAGCAGTTCTTC
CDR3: CASSSVAVSYNEQFF

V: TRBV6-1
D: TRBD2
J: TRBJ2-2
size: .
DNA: TGTGCCAGCAGTGCTAGCGGGGGGGCGAACACCGGGGAGCTGTTTTTT
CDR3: CASSASGGANTGELFF

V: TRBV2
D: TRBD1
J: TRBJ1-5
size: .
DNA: TGTGCCAACTCGGGACAGGGGGGCAATCAGCCCCAGCATTTT
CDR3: CANSGQGGNQPQHF

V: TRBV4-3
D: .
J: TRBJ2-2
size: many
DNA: TGCGCCAGCAGCCAGCAGACTAGGGTCCCCGGGGAGCTGTTTTTT
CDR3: CASSQQTRVPGELFF

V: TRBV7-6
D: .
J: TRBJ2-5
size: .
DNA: TGTGCCAGCAGCTTAGGGACGGACCAAGAGACCCAGTACTTC
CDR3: CASSLGTDQETQYF

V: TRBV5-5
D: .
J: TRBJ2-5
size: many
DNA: TGTGCCAGCAGCTTGGATCCCGGGTTTGGGGAGACCCAGTACTTC
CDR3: CASSLDPGFGETQYF

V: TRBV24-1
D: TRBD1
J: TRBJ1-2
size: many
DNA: TGTGCCACCAGTTTACAGGGGAAGCCCTATGGCTACACCTTC
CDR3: CATSLQGKPYGYTF

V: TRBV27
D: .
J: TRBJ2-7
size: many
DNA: TGTGCCAGCAGACCACCGGGACACGAAAGGTCAGACGAGCAGTACTTC
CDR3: CASRPPGHERSDEQYF

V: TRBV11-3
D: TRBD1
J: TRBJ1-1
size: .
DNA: TGTGCCAGCAGGGGACAGGGGGCTGGTCGCACTGAAGCTTTCTTT
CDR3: CASRGQGAGRTEAFF

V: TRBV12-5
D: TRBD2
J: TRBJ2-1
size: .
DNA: TGTGCTAGTGGTTTGAGGACTAGCGGGAGGACGAACAATGAGCAGTTCTTC
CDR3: CASGLRTSGRTNNEQFF

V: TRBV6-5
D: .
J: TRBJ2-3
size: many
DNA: TGTGCCAGCAGTTACTCTGGAGGCCGCGGTTCGGGCACAGATACGCAGTATTTT
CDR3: CASSYSGGRGSGTDTQYF

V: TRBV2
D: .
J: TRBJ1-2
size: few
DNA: TGTGCCAGCAGTGAAGGTAGCGGGACCTTCTATGGCTACACCTTC
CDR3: CASSEGSGTFYGYTF

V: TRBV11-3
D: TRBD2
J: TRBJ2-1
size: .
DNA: TGTGCCAGCAGCCCGATGGGGGGGTACAATGAGCAGTTCTTC
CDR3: CASSPMGGYNEQFF

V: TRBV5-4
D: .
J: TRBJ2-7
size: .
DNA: TGTGCCAGCAGCTTGGACAGGGAGGCCTACGAGCAGTACTTC
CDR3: CASSLDREAYEQYF

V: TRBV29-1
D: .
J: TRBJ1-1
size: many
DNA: TGCAGCGTTGAAGACAGCTGGGGTACGGGGACTGAAGCTTTCTTT
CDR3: CSVEDSWGTGTEAFF

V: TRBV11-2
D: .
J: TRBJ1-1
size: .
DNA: TGTGCCAGCAGCTTACGGGCCAGGGAAATGAACACTGAAGCTTTCTTT
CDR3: CASSLRAREMNTEAFF

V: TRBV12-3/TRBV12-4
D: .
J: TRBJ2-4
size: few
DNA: TGTGCCAGCAGTTTAGAGGGGGTGAGAAACATTCAGTACTTC
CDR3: CASSLEGVRNIQYF

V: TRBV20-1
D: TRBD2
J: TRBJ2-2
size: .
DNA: TGCAGTGCCCCGGGACTAGGGAGCACCGGGGAGCTGTTTTTT
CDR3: CSAPGLGSTGELFF

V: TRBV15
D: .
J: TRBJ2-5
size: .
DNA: TGTGCCACCAGCAGAGTGATGGAGACCCAGTACTTC
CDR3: CATSRVMETQYF

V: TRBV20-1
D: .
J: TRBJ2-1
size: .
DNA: TGCAGTGCTAGAGATAGAAGGGGGAGGGATGAGCAGTTCTTC
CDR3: CSARDRRGRDEQFF

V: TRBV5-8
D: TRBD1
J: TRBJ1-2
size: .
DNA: TGTGCCAGCAGCTTGAGGGGGCAGGGCTACACCTTC
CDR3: CASSLRGQGYTF

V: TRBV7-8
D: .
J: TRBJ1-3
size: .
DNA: TGTGCCAGCAGTCCTGACGGGGCTGGAAACACCATATATTTT
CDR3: CASSPDGAGNTIYF

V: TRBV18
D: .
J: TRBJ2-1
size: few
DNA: TGTGCCAGCTCACCACCATCGGGGGGGACAGGCAATGAGCAGTTCTTC
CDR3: CASSPPSGGTGNEQFF

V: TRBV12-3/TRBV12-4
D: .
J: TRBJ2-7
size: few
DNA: TGTGCCAGCGGGCAGGTGGCAGGGGAGTCTGCCGAGCAGTACTTC
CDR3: CASGQVAGESAEQYF

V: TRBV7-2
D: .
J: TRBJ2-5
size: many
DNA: TGTGCCAGCAGCTCCCCATCCACAAGGGGAGAGACCCAGTACTTC
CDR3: CASSSPSTRGETQYF